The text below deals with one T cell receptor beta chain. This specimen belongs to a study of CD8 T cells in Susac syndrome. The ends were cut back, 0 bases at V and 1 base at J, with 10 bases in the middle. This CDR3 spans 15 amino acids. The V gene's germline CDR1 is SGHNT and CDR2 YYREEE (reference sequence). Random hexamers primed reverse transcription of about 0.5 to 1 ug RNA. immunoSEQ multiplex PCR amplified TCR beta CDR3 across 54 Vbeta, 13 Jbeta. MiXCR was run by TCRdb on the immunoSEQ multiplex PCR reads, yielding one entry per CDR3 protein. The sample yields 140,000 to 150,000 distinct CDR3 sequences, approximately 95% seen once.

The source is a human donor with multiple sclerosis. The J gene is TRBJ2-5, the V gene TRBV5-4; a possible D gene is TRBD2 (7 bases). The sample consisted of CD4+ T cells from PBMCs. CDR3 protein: CASSLGGGTQETQYF. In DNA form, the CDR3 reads TGTGCCAGCAGCTTGGGGGGGGGCACCCAAGAGACCCAGTACTTC.